These 5 T cell receptor beta chains originate from one sample sequenced in a study of cytomegalovirus exposure and HLA in healthy donors. The PCR contained 60 Vbeta and 13 Jbeta primers. Sequencing was performed with immunoSEQ multiplex PCR; in TCRdb, only in-frame clones are kept and a portion is missing. The profile shows 100,000 to 150,000 clones, approximately 70% of them singletons. What was sequenced was PBMCs. Source of these receptors: a man between 60 and 70 years old in good health and CMV-seropositive.

The V gene is TRBV6-6, the J gene TRBJ2-2, with D perhaps TRBD2 (5 bases). The CDR3 sequence is 11 residues long. Germline lookup yields CDR1 MNHNY and CDR2 SVGAGI (reference sequence). Trimming removed 7 bases from V and 8 bases from J, with 8 bases in between. DNA for the CDR3: TGTGCCAGCACTTCGGGAGGGGAGCTGTTTTTT. Protein: CASTSGGELFF.

The V gene is TRBV9, the J gene TRBJ2-7; possibly TRBD2 for D (6 bases). Germline lookup yields CDR1 SGDLS and CDR2 YYNGEE. This CDR3 is 13 amino acids long. Trimming took off 1 base at V and 6 bases at J, with 11 bases between the two ends. In nucleotides, the CDR3 is TGTGCCAGCAGCGTAACGATGGGAGGCGAGCAGTACTTC. Encoded protein: CASSVTMGGEQYF. Filled out from reference TRBV9 and TRBJ2-7, the complete variable domain reads DSGVTQTPKHLITATGQRVTLRCSPRSGDLSVYWYQQSLDQGLQFLIQYYNGEERAKGNILERFSAQQFPDLHSELNLSSLELGDSALYFCASSVTMGGEQYFGPGTRLTVT.

The chain is built from TRBV4-2 and TRBJ2-1; possibly TRBD1 for D (5 bases). The CDR3 contains 13 residues. The germline CDR1 and CDR2 sequences are LGHNA and YNFKEQ. The ends were cut back, 5 bases at V and 4 bases at J, with 9 bases in the middle. Here the CDR3 reads CASSVDRYNEQFF. The DNA of the CDR3 is TGTGCCAGCAGCGTCGACAGATACAATGAGCAGTTCTTC.

The genes are TRBV7-9 and TRBJ2-7; maybe TRBD2 (6 bases). This CDR3 contains 15 residues. Germline V CDR1 and CDR2: SEHNR, FQNEAQ (reference sequence). Trimming cost V 3 bases and J 2 bases, with 14 bases left between them. The CDR3 here is CASSFPGRGAYEQYF. DNA for the CDR3: TGTGCCAGCAGCTTTCCCGGGCGGGGAGCCTACGAGCAGTACTTC.

The rearrangement links TRBV11-2 to TRBJ1-2, with 7 bases matching TRBD1. Looked up from germline, CDR1 is SGHAT and CDR2 is FQNNGV. The CDR3 consists of 17 residues. The V segment lost 0 bases and the J segment 4 bases; nucleotides outside the gene matches: 11. The DNA for the CDR3 is TGTGCCAGCAGCTTAGAAAGTGGGACAGAATCCTCCTATGGCTACACCTTC. This codes for CASSLESGTESSYGYTF.